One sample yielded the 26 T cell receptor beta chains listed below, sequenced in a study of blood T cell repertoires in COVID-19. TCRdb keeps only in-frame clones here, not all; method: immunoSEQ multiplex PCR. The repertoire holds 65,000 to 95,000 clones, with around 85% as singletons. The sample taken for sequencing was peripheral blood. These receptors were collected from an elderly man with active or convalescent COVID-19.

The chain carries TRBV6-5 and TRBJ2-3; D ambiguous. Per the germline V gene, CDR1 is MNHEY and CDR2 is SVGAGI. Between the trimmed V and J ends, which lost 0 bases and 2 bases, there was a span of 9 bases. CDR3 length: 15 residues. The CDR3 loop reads CASSYSPKLTDTQYF. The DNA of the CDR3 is TGTGCCAGCAGTTACTCCCCGAAGCTCACAGATACGCAGTATTTT.

The CDR3 DNA is TGCGCCAGCAGCTCCCGGACTAGCGGGAGGGTTTCCCCCGGGGAGCTGTTTTTT. Its protein product is CASSSRTSGRVSPGELFF. The chain has TRBV4-1 and TRBJ2-2, with TRBD2 identical over 15 bases. The CDR3 spans 18 residues. Germline V gives CDR1 MGHRA, CDR2 YSYEKL. J was trimmed by 6 bases and V by 5 bases; bases with no gene match: 10.

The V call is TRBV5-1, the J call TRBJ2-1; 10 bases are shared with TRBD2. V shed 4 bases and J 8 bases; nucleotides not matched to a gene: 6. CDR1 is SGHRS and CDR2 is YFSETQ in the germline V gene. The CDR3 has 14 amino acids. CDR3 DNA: TGCGCCAGCAGCAAAGCGGGGGGGTCGGATGAGCAGTTCTTC. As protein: CASSKAGGSDEQFF. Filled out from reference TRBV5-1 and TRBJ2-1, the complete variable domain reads KAGVTQTPRYLIKTRGQQVTLSCSPISGHRSVSWYQQTPGQGLQFLFEYFSETQRNKGNFPGRFSGRQFSNSRSEMNVSTLELGDSALYLCASSKAGGSDEQFFGPGTRLTVL.

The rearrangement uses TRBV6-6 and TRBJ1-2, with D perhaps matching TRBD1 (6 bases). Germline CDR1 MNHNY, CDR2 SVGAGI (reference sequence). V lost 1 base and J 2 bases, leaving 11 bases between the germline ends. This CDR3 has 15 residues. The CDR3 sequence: CASSYFRTENYGYTF. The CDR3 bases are TGTGCCAGCAGTTACTTCAGGACAGAGAACTATGGCTACACCTTC.

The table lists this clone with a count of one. This CDR3 reads CASSLTGSGLIAEAFF. As DNA, the CDR3 is TGTGCCAGCAGCTTGACAGGGTCCGGTTTGATTGCTGAAGCTTTCTTT. V is TRBV5-4 and J is TRBJ1-1, with D perhaps matching TRBD1 (6 bases). Germline assignment: CDR1 SGHNT and CDR2 YYREEE (reference sequence). CDR3 size: 16 residues. Trimming shortened V by 1 base and J by 6 bases, and 19 bases separated the two germline ends.

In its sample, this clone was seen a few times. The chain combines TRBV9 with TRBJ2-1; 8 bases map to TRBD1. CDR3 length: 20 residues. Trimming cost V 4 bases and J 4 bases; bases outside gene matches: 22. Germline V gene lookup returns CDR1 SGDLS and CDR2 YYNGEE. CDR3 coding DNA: TGTGCCAGCAGCACCGGGACAGGCGCCTCCTACGGGGGAGCTTACAATGAGCAGTTCTTC. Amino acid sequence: CASSTGTGASYGGAYNEQFF.

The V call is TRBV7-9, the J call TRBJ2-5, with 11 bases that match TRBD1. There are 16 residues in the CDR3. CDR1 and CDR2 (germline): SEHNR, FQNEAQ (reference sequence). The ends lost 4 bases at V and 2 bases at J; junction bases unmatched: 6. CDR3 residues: CASSSFGTGGQETQYF. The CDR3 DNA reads TGTGCCAGCAGCTCATTCGGGACAGGGGGTCAAGAGACCCAGTACTTC.

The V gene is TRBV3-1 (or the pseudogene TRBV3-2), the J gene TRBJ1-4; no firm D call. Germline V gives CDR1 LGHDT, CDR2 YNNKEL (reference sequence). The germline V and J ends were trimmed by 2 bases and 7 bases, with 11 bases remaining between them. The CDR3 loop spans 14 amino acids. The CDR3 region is CASSQTGSREKLFF. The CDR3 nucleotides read TGTGCCAGCAGCCAAACGGGGTCGCGTGAAAAACTGTTTTTT.

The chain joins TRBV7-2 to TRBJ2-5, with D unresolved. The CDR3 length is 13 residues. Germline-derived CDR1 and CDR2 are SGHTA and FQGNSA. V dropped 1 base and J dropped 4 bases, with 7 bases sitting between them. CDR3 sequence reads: CASSLVYGETQYF. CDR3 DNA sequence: TGTGCCAGCAGCTTAGTCTACGGAGAGACCCAGTACTTC.

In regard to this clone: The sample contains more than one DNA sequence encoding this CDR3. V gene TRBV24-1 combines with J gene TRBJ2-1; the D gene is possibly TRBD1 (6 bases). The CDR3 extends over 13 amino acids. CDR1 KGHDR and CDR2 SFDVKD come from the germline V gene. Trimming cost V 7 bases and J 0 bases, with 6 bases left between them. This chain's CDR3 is CATRDSSYNEQFF. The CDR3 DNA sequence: TGTGCCACCAGGGACAGCTCCTACAATGAGCAGTTCTTC.

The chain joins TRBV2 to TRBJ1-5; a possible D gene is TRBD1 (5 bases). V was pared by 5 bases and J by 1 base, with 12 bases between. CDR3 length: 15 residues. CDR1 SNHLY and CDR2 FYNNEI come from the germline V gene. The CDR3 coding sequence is TGTGCCAGCAGTCAGGGAGGTATGAGCAATCAGCCCCAGCATTTT. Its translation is CASSQGGMSNQPQHF.

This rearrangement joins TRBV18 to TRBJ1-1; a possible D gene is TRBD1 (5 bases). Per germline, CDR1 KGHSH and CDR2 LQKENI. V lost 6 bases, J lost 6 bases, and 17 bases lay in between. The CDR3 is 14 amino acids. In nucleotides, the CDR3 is TGTGCCAGCTCGGCTCAGACAGATACATCTGAAGCTTTCTTT. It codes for CASSAQTDTSEAFF.

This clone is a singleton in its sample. The CDR3 region is CSVETSLAQYF. The DNA for the CDR3 is TGCAGCGTTGAAACTAGCTTGGCGCAGTATTTT. The chain carries TRBV29-1 and TRBJ2-3; TRBD2 might be the D (6 bases). There are 11 residues in the CDR3. The germline gives CDR1 SQVTM, CDR2 ANQGSEA. Deletions cut 2 bases from V and 10 bases from J, with 10 bases between.

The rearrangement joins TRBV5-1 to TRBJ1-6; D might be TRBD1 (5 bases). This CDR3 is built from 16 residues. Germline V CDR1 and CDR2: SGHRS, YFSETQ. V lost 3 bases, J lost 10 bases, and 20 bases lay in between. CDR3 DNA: TGCGCCAGCAGCTGGGGAGGGACGGGAAGGACCTCACCCCTCCACTTT. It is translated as CASSWGGTGRTSPLHF.

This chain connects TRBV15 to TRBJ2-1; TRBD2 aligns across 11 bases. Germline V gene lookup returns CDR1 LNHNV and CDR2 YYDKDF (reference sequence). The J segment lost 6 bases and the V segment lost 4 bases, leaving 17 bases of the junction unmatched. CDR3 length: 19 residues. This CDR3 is CATSKNAGTSGLTSNEQFF. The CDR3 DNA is TGTGCCACCAGCAAAAACGCCGGGACTAGCGGCCTCACCTCCAATGAGCAGTTCTTC.

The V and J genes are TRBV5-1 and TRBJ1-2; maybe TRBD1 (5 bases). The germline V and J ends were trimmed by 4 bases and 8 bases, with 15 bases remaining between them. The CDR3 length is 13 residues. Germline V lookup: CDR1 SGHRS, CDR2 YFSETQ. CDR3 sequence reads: CASSGGGERGYTF. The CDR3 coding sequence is TGCGCCAGCAGCGGCGGGGGTGAGCGAGGCTACACCTTC.

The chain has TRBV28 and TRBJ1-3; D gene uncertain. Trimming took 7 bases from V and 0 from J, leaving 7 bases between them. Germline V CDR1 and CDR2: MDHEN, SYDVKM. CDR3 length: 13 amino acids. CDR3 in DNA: TGTGCCAGCAATATCGTCTCTGGAAACACCATATATTTT. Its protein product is CASNIVSGNTIYF.

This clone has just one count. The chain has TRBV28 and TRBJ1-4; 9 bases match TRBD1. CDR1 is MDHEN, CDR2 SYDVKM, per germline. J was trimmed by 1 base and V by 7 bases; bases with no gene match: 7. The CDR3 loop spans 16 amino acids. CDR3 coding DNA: TGTGCCAGCAACCACAGGGGGCGCGTAACTAATGAAAAACTGTTTTTT. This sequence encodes CASNHRGRVTNEKLFF.

The CDR3 loop reads CASTPGGPGGANVLTF. The CDR3 bases are TGTGCCAGCACCCCAGGGGGACCCGGAGGGGCCAACGTCCTGACTTTC. V gene TRBV11-2 combines with J gene TRBJ2-6, with TRBD1 identical over 7 bases. The CDR3 sequence is 16 residues long. V gave up 7 bases and J gave up 4 bases; unmatched junction bases: 10. Germline-derived CDR1 and CDR2 are SGHAT and FQNNGV.

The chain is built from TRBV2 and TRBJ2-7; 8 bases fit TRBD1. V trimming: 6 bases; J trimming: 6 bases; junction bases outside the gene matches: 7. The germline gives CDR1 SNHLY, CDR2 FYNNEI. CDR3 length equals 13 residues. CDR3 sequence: CASSVGTGREQYV. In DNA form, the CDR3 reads TGTGCCAGCAGCGTTGGGACAGGTCGCGAGCAGTACGTC.

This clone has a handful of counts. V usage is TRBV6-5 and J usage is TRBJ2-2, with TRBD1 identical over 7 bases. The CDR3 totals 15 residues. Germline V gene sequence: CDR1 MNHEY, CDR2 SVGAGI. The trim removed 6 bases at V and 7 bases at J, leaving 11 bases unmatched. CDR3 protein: CASSPGTVYSGELFF. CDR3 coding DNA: TGTGCCAGCAGCCCAGGGACAGTCTACAGCGGGGAGCTGTTTTTT.

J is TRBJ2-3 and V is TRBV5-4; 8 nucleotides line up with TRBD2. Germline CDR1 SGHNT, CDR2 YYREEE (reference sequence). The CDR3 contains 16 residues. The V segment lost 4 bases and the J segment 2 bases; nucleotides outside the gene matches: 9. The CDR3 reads CASSQPTSGYTDTQYF. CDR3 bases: TGTGCCAGCAGCCAACCTACTAGCGGATACACAGATACGCAGTATTTT.

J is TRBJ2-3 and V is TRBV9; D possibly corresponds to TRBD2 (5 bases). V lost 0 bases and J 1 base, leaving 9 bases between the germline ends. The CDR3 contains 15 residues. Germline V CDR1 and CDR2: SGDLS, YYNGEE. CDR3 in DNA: TGTGCCAGCAGCGTAGCTCTGCGGGGCACAGATACGCAGTATTTT. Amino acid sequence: CASSVALRGTDTQYF.

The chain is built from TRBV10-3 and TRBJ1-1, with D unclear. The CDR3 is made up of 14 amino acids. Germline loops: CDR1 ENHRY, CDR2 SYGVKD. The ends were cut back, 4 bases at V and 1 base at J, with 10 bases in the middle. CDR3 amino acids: CAISGTPENTEAFF. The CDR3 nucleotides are TGTGCCATCAGTGGGACTCCAGAGAACACTGAAGCTTTCTTT.

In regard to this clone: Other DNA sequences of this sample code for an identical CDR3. The CDR3 loop is CASSFSLNTGELFF. CDR3 sequence (DNA): TGTGCCAGCAGCTTCTCCCTTAACACCGGGGAGCTGTTTTTT. The gene calls are TRBV7-2 and TRBJ2-2; no definite D call. Germline assignment: CDR1 SGHTA and CDR2 FQGNSA. CDR3 size: 14 residues. The ends were cut back, 3 bases at V and 2 bases at J, with 7 bases in the middle. Variable domain in full (rest from reference TRBV7-2 and TRBJ2-2): GAGVSQSPSNKVTEKGKDVELRCDPISGHTALYWYRQSLGQGLEFLIYFQGNSAPDKSGLPSDRFSAERTGGSVSTLTIQRTQQEDSAVYLCASSFSLNTGELFFGEGSRLTVL.

The DNA of the CDR3 is TGTGCCAGCAGTTCCGCGGCAGGGTGGGGTCAGCCCCAGCATTTT. It yields the protein CASSSAAGWGQPQHF. This sequence joins TRBV28 and TRBJ1-5, with a possible D match to TRBD1 (5 bases). V was cut by 4 bases and J by 6 bases, with 16 bases left in between. Germline CDR1 and CDR2: MDHEN and SYDVKM. The CDR3 totals 15 residues. Drawing the rest from reference TRBV28 and TRBJ1-5, the complete variable domain is DVKVTQSSRYLVKRTGEKVFLECVQDMDHENMFWYRQDPGLGLRLIYFSYDVKMKEKGDIPEGYSVSREKKERFSLILESASTNQTSMYLCASSSAAGWGQPQHFGDGTRLSIL.